This TCR beta chain came from a study of T-cell memory formation after mild COVID-19. Study at large: Across donors, TCR clusters were largely donor specific. Notes on the study in general: A balance of CD4 and CD8 characterized clones contracting day 15 to 85, whereas later expanders leaned CD4+.

TCR alpha and TCR beta cDNA libraries carrying sample barcodes and UMIs came from 5'RACE with constant-segment primers. TCRdb passed the 5' RACE reads through MiXCR, listing each CDR3 protein once. Among about 340,000 distinct CDR3 sequences, approximately 15% were seen once, and the ten largest hold about a fifth. In its sample, this clonotype was seen a few times. What it binds is unknown. The CDR3 has 15 residues. The ends were cut back, 1 base at V and 3 bases at J, with 7 bases in the middle. CDR1 and CDR2 (germline): MGHRA, YSYEKL. The receptor's source is a young man who had mild COVID-19 (a few samples of this study predate the infection). Cell type and time point are not known. The chain recombines TRBV4-1 with TRBJ1-6; D gene unclear. Material: PBMCs or a T cell subset sorted from them (not recorded which). DNA of the CDR3: TGCGCCAGCAGCCAAGCTAACAGCTATAATTCACCCCTCCACTTT. This encodes CASSQANSYNSPLHF.